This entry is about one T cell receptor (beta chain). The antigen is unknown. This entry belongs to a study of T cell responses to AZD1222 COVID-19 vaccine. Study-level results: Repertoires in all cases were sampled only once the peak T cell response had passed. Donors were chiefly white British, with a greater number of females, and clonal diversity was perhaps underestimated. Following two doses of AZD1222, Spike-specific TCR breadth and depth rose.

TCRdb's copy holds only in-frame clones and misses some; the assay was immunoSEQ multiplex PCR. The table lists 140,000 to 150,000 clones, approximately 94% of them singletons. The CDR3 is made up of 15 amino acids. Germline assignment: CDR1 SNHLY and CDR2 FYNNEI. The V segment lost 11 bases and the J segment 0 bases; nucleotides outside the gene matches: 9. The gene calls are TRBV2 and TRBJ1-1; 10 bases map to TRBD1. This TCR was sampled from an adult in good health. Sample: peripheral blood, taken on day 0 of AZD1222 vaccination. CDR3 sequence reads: CADRDRGFLNTEAFF. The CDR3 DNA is TGTGCCGACCGGGACAGGGGATTTTTGAACACTGAAGCTTTCTTT.